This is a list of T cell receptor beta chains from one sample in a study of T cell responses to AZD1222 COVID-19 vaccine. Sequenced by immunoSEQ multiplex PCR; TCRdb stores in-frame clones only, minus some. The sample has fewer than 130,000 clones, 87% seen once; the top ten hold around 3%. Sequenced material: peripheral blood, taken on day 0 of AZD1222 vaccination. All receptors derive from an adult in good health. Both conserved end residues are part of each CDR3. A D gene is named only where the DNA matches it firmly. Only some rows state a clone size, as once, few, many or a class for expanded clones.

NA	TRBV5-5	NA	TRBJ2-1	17	TGTGCCAGCAGCCCTTCCGGTCCGGGAAACTTTTACAATGAGCAGTTCTTC	CASSPSGPGNFYNEQFF
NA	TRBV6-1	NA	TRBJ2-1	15	TGTGCCAGCAGTGAAGCGGGAGCGTCCTACAATGAGCAGTTCTTC	CASSEAGASYNEQFF
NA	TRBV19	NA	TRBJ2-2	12	TGTGCCACTTCGAGAGGGGCGGCGGAGCTGTTTTTT	CATSRGAAELFF
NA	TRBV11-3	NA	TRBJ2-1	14	TGTGCCAGCAGCTTAGGGCCCGCCTACAATGAGCAGTTCTTC	CASSLGPAYNEQFF
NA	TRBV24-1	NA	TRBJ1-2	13	TGTGCCACCAGTGCCCTTGGAGGGTATGGCTACACCTTC	CATSALGGYGYTF
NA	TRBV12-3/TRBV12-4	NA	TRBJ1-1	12	TGTGCCAGCAGGCCTCGTAGGACTGAAGCTTTCTTT	CASRPRRTEAFF
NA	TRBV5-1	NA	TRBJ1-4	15	TGCGCCAGCAGCTTGGCCGAGGGCTTCAATGAAAAACTGTTTTTT	CASSLAEGFNEKLFF
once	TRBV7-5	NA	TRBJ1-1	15	TGTGCCAGAAGCTCCCCCGGCGTAATGAACACTGAAGCTTTCTTT	CARSSPGVMNTEAFF
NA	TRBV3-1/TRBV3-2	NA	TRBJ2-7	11	TGTGCCAGCAGCCCCTCCTACGAGCAGTACTTC	CASSPSYEQYF
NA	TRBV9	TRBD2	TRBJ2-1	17	TGTGCCAGCAGCCTTGGTGAAGCGGGGGGGCCCCGCAATGAGCAGTTCTTC	CASSLGEAGGPRNEQFF
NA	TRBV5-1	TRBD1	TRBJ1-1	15	TGCGCCAGCAGTTTGGACAGGGGGATGAGCACTGAAGCTTTCTTT	CASSLDRGMSTEAFF
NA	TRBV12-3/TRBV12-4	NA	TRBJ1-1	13	TGTGCCAGCAGTTTAGCTGGGAGAGCTGAAGCTTTCTTT	CASSLAGRAEAFF
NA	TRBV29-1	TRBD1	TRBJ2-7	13	TGCAGCGTGCGGAAGGGACAGGCCTACGAGCAGTACTTC	CSVRKGQAYEQYF
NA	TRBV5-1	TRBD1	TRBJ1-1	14	TGCGCCAGCAAGGTAGAGGGGGCAAGCGCTGAAGCTTTCTTT	CASKVEGASAEAFF
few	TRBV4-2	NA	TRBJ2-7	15	TGTGCCAGCAGACCCTCCGAGGGGAGCTCCTACGAGCAGTACTTC	CASRPSEGSSYEQYF
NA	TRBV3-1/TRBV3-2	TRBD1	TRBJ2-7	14	TGTGCCAGCAGCCAAGTAACAGGGGGGTACGAGCAGTACTTC	CASSQVTGGYEQYF
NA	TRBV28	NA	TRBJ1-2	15	TGTGCCAGCAGTTTAAAGTCCTTACAGGACTATGGCTACACCTTC	CASSLKSLQDYGYTF
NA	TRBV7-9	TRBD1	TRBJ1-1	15	TGTGCCAGCAGGCAGGGGGGAAAAATGAACACTGAAGCTTTCTTT	CASRQGGKMNTEAFF
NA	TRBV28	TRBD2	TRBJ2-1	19	TGTGCCAGCAGTTCCGGCCTTGGAGCGGGAGAGAGGTCCTACAATGAGCAGTTCTTC	CASSSGLGAGERSYNEQFF
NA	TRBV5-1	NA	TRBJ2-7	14	TGCGCCAGCAGCCTCAGGGTACCCCCCTACGAGCAGTACTTC	CASSLRVPPYEQYF
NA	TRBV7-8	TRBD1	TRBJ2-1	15	TGTGCCAGCAGCTTGGACAGGGGAACAATTGATGAGCAGTTCTTC	CASSLDRGTIDEQFF
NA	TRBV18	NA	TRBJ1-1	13	TGTGCCAGCTCACCCCCGGTACAGCTTGGAGCTTTCTTT	CASSPPVQLGAFF
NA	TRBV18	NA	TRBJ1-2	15	TGTGCCAGCTCACCAACCATGACAGAGTTCTATGGCTACACCTTC	CASSPTMTEFYGYTF
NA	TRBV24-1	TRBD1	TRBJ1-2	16	TGTGCCACCAGTGATGGAGCCACAGGGGGGGTGAATGGCTACACCTTC	CATSDGATGGVNGYTF
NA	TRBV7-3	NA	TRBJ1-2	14	TGTGCCAGCAGCCCCGGGGCGTCCAACTATGGCTACACCTTC	CASSPGASNYGYTF
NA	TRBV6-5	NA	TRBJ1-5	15	TGTGCCAGCAGTTCGACAAATCTTAGCAATCAGCCCCAGCATTTT	CASSSTNLSNQPQHF
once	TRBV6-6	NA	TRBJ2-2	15	TGTGCCAGCAGTTACATGGAAAGCAACACCGGGGAGCTGTTTTTT	CASSYMESNTGELFF
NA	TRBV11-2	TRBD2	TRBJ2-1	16	TGTGCCAGCAGCTTATGGACTAGCGGCTCCTACAATGAGCAGTTCTTC	CASSLWTSGSYNEQFF
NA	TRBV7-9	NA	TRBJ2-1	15	TGTGCCAGCAGCTTAGCGGAAGTGGGACAAGATGAGCAGTTCTTC	CASSLAEVGQDEQFF
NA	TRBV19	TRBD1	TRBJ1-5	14	TGTGCCAGTAGTACGGGACAGTTTAATCAGCCCCAGCATTTT	CASSTGQFNQPQHF
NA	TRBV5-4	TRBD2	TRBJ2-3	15	TGTGCCAGCAGCTTAGCGGGAGCAGGGACAGATACGCAGTATTTT	CASSLAGAGTDTQYF